This is a list of T cell receptor beta chains from one sample in a study of T cell changes during pregnancy in multiple sclerosis. Here immunoSEQ multiplex PCR was the method, and the copy in TCRdb shows in-frame clones only, minus some. The data show 55,000 to 65,000 clones, 85% to 95% seen once. Here the sequenced sample was CD4+ T cells from peripheral blood mononuclear cells, taken before pregnancy. These TCRs come from a female donor with multiple sclerosis, enrolled in a pregnancy study. CDR3s include the opening cysteine and the closing phenylalanine or tryptophan. D genes are given only for firm matches.

J gene: TRBJ1-1; D gene: .; V gene: TRBV28; CDR3 protein: CASSSTRVEPVIF; CDR3 DNA: TGTGCCAGCAGTTCCACACGAGTGGAGCCCGTGATCTTT
J gene: TRBJ2-1; D gene: TRBD2; V gene: TRBV9; CDR3 protein: CASSVTSGSYYNEQFF; CDR3 DNA: TGTGCCAGCAGCGTTACTAGCGGGAGTTACTACAATGAGCAGTTCTTC
J gene: TRBJ1-1; D gene: .; V gene: TRBV28; CDR3 protein: CASSLLRNTEAFF; CDR3 DNA: TGTGCCAGCAGTTTATTGAGGAACACTGAAGCTTTCTTT
J gene: TRBJ2-3; D gene: .; V gene: TRBV29-1; CDR3 protein: CSVDQGSDTQYF; CDR3 DNA: TGCAGCGTTGATCAGGGGTCAGATACGCAGTATTTT
J gene: TRBJ2-7; D gene: .; V gene: TRBV4-2; CDR3 protein: CASSQDEGSPGEQYF; CDR3 DNA: TGTGCCAGCAGCCAAGATGAGGGAAGTCCGGGGGAGCAGTACTTC
J gene: TRBJ2-1; D gene: TRBD2; V gene: TRBV18; CDR3 protein: CASSPRARQLAGARNEQFF; CDR3 DNA: TGTGCCAGCTCACCCCGCGCCCGACAACTAGCGGGAGCTAGGAATGAGCAGTTCTTC
J gene: TRBJ2-5; D gene: .; V gene: TRBV5-1; CDR3 protein: CASSSQGIQETQYF; CDR3 DNA: TGCGCCAGCAGCTCACAGGGTATACAAGAGACCCAGTACTTC
J gene: TRBJ2-1; D gene: .; V gene: TRBV2; CDR3 protein: CASSETLVYNEQFF; CDR3 DNA: TGTGCCAGCAGCGAGACGCTAGTCTACAATGAGCAGTTCTTC
J gene: TRBJ1-1; D gene: .; V gene: TRBV29-1; CDR3 protein: CSAQRRSNTEAFF; CDR3 DNA: TGCAGCGCCCAAAGGAGGTCAAACACTGAAGCTTTCTTT
J gene: TRBJ1-2; D gene: TRBD1; V gene: TRBV25-1; CDR3 protein: CASSPGTGGGLNYGYTF; CDR3 DNA: TGTGCCAGCAGCCCAGGGACAGGGGGGGGCCTTAACTATGGCTACACCTTC
J gene: TRBJ2-2; D gene: .; V gene: TRBV12-2; CDR3 protein: CASRLPSEDTGELFF; CDR3 DNA: TGTGCAAGTCGCTTACCTAGCGAGGACACCGGGGAGCTGTTTTTT